The 4 T cell receptor beta chains reported below all come from one sample, sequenced in a study of cytomegalovirus exposure and HLA in healthy donors. 13 Jbeta primers and 60 Vbeta primers were used for the PCR. Method: immunoSEQ multiplex PCR; TCRdb's copy keeps in-frame clones and lacks some. Here the sample spans some 100,000 clones, roughly 83% being singletons. The sample comprised PBMCs. Source of these receptors: a male donor in good health and CMV-seropositive.

The chain links TRBV6-1 to TRBJ2-3, with TRBD2 matching 10 bases. The CDR3 runs 19 residues. Germline lookup yields CDR1 MNHNS and CDR2 SASEGT. V lost 1 base to trimming and J lost 2 bases; unmatched junction nucleotides: 12. CDR3 coding DNA: TGTGCCAGCAGTGAAGGGGCCCGGCTAGCGGGGGACCACACAGATACGCAGTATTTT. Translated, it gives CASSEGARLAGDHTDTQYF.

The chain recombines TRBV20-1 with TRBJ1-1; D is uncertain. Trimming removed 4 bases from V and 6 bases from J, with 9 bases in between. The CDR3 spans 11 residues. The germline gives CDR1 DFQATT, CDR2 SNEGSKA (reference sequence). The CDR3 nucleotides are TGCAGTGCTATGGGGAGCGCTGAAGCTTTCTTT. It encodes CSAMGSAEAFF.

The J gene is TRBJ1-1, the V gene TRBV30, with a weak D call TRBD1 (6 bases). V was shortened by 7 bases and J by 6 bases, with 21 bases between the two germline ends. Germline lookup yields CDR1 GTSNPN and CDR2 SVGIG (reference sequence). CDR3 length: 14 residues. CDR3 amino acids: CASTLGWGPPEAFF. The DNA of the CDR3 is TGTGCCTCTACCCTAGGTTGGGGGCCCCCTGAAGCTTTCTTT.

The rearrangement links TRBV30 to TRBJ1-6; D might be TRBD1 (6 bases). V lost 4 bases and J 9 bases, leaving 13 bases between the germline ends. From germline, CDR1 is GTSNPN and CDR2 SVGIG (reference sequence). The CDR3 consists of 13 residues. CDR3 amino acids: CAWTRGSSSPLHF. CDR3 nucleotides: TGTGCCTGGACGAGGGGGTCCAGTTCACCCCTCCACTTT.